Listed below are T cell receptor beta chains from one sample, sequenced in a study of response to subunit inactivated influenza vaccine. TCRdb itself ran the RT-PCR reads through MiXCR, one entry per CDR3 protein. The sample holds hundreds of thousands of distinct CDR3 sequences, more than 11% seen once. This material consisted of PBMCs from blood, taken less than 15 days before vaccination. These receptors all stem from a man aged 50 to 60 who received an inactivated influenza vaccine. CDR3s include the opening cysteine and the closing phenylalanine or tryptophan.

TRBV6-1,TRBJ2-5,CASSIAGTSGVQETQYF
TRBV5-1,TRBJ2-3,CASSLHFSPGTDTQYF
TRBV7-8,TRBJ1-2,CASSLEQGPYGYTF
TRBV20-1,TRBJ1-1,CSARLQGANTEAFF
TRBV7-2,TRBJ2-7,CASSLIGTGGEQYF
TRBV20-1,TRBJ2-7,CSAMDSYEQYF
TRBV7-9,TRBJ1-1,CASSSQSNTEAFF
TRBV14,TRBJ2-1,CASSQDVYRFNSYNEQFF
TRBV19,TRBJ2-3,CASSIGPQRTDTQYF
TRBV9,TRBJ2-5,CASSAGPTSGQETQYF
TRBV4-2,TRBJ2-1,CASSQVWGSYNEQFF
TRBV28,TRBJ2-7,CASSFPRRSYEQYF
TRBV19,TRBJ2-7,CASSVGTSRSEQYF
TRBV30,TRBJ2-3,CAWRLAGTTQYF
TRBV7-3,TRBJ2-7,CASSPIKHTYEQYF
TRBV6-2/TRBV6-3,TRBJ2-2,CASSGRATSKLVGELFF
TRBV29-1,TRBJ1-2,CSVAGQENYGYTF
TRBV20-1,TRBJ2-7,CSARDAARGPYEQYF
TRBV5-1,TRBJ2-1,CASSLSGTSGEQFF
TRBV12-3/TRBV12-4,TRBJ2-4,CASSLGQNIQYF
TRBV7-2,TRBJ2-4,CASSLGTGVNIQYF
TRBV29-1,TRBJ1-1,CSVVRGGFFHTEAFF
TRBV5-1,TRBJ2-3,CASQTGDTDTQYF
TRBV9,TRBJ2-1,CASSVGGGLTALGEQFF
TRBV5-1,TRBJ2-7,CASSLNWGSGSSYEQYF
TRBV7-2,TRBJ1-2,CASSGGTGANYGYTF
TRBV20-1,TRBJ2-1,CSATRTGTDNEQFF
TRBV7-9,TRBJ1-4,CASSRRLQGGIEKLFF
TRBV5-1,TRBJ2-2,CASSLRAVGTGELFF
TRBV4-3,TRBJ2-1,CASSQEFLRAAEQFF
TRBV28,TRBJ2-7,CASSSHSGTSSYEQYF
TRBV7-9,TRBJ2-7,CASSSGDRKYEQYF
TRBV20-1,TRBJ2-1,CSARPNRVLDNEQFF
TRBV10-2,TRBJ2-5,CASRTLAGIGETQYF
TRBV7-9,TRBJ1-3,CASSLAPPLSSGNTIYF
TRBV7-2,TRBJ2-1,CASSPPGTSNQFF
TRBV10-1,TRBJ2-5,CASSAQQHQETQYF
TRBV28,TRBJ1-2,CASSSGAMYGYTF
TRBV28,TRBJ2-7,CASSLWLAGTSSYEQYF
TRBV5-5,TRBJ1-4,CASSLAVNEKLFF
TRBV20-1,TRBJ2-5,CSAKGQRYF